This TCR beta chain was sequenced during a study of cytomegalovirus exposure and HLA in healthy donors. This clone occurred once. Its antigen remains unknown. PCR employed 60 Vbeta and 13 Jbeta primers. Method: immunoSEQ multiplex PCR; TCRdb's copy keeps in-frame clones and lacks some. The data show around 38,000 clones, 66% seen once. Study results and caveats: A prior analysis recorded that most TCR beta V segments were productive about 87% or about 30% of the time.

The trim removed 4 bases at V and 4 bases at J, leaving 14 bases unmatched. In germline, CDR1 is SGHRS, CDR2 YFSETQ. The length of the CDR3 is 17 residues. The genes are TRBV5-1 and TRBJ2-7, with 10 bases aligning to TRBD1. The receptor's source is a man aged 50 to 60 in good health and CMV-seropositive. The sample comprised PBMCs. The CDR3 region has the DNA TGCGCCAGCAGCATAGGACAGGGGGGGTACAGTTTGTACGAGCAGTACTTC. This sequence encodes CASSIGQGGYSLYEQYF.